What follows are 12 T cell receptor beta chains derived from one specimen sequenced in a study of cytotoxic CD8 clonotypes in ibrutinib-treated CLL. Only in-frame clones appear in the TCRdb table, and some are missing; sequencing was by immunoSEQ multiplex PCR. This table has about 36,000 clones, 71% appearing once. The sample was PBMCs, taken at disease progression, from a patient treated with ibrutinib. These TCRs come from a human donor with chronic lymphocytic leukemia.

The CDR3 DNA reads as TGTGCCAGCGACGCGGGTGGGGAGACCCAGTACTTC. It yields the protein CASDAGGETQYF. The chain couples TRBV19 to TRBJ2-5, with D perhaps TRBD2 (5 bases). CDR1 LNHDA and CDR2 SQIVND come from the germline V gene (reference sequence). CDR3 length: 12 residues. V lost 9 bases and J 5 bases, leaving 13 bases between the germline ends.

The chain links TRBV19 to TRBJ1-2, with TRBD1 matching 7 bases. V lost 3 bases and J lost 4; bases outside the gene matches: 11. Per the germline V gene, CDR1 is LNHDA and CDR2 is SQIVND (reference sequence). This CDR3 is 16 amino acids long. In DNA, the CDR3 is TGTGCCAGTAGTATCGGGACAGCCCAGGGATCCTATGGCTACACCTTC. Amino acids: CASSIGTAQGSYGYTF.

The chain links TRBV20-1 to TRBJ1-4; no definite D call. This CDR3 is 10 amino acids long. The germline V and J ends were trimmed by 3 bases and 14 bases, with 10 bases remaining between them. The germline V gene encodes CDR1 DFQATT and CDR2 SNEGSKA (reference sequence). CDR3 region: CSARSNELFF. For the CDR3, the DNA is TGCAGTGCTAGGAGTAACGAGCTGTTTTTT.

The V gene is TRBV6-1, the J gene TRBJ2-7; no clear D gene. Germline CDR1 is MNHNS and CDR2 is SASEGT. V gave up 4 bases and J gave up 4 bases, with 17 bases separating them. The CDR3 covers 15 residues. In nucleotides, the CDR3 is TGTGCCAGCAGTGGGAAGGGTGGCGAGAGATACGAGCAGTACTTC. This encodes CASSGKGGERYEQYF.

This clone is medium-sized. The chain is built from TRBV2 and TRBJ1-2; D is uncertain. CDR1 SNHLY and CDR2 FYNNEI come from the germline V gene. The CDR3 is 13 residues long. V lost 7 bases to trimming and J lost 8 bases, with 17 bases between them. The CDR3 region has the DNA TGTGCCAGCACCCAGGAGGTCCCCCGGGGCTACACCTTC. Translating it yields CASTQEVPRGYTF. Variable domain in full (rest from reference TRBV2 and TRBJ1-2): EPEVTQTPSHQVTQMGQEVILRCVPISNHLYFYWYRQILGQKVEFLVSFYNNEISEKSEIFDDQFSVERPDGSNFTLKIRSTKLEDSAMYFCASTQEVPRGYTFGSGTRLTVV.

The chain employs TRBV5-6 and TRBJ1-1; 7 positions agree with TRBD1. Trimming took 0 bases from V and 0 from J; bases not matched to a gene: 2. From germline, CDR1 is SGHDT and CDR2 YYEEEE. This CDR3 has 15 amino acids. The CDR3: CASSLAGTVNTEAFF. For the CDR3, the DNA is TGTGCCAGCAGCTTGGCCGGGACAGTGAACACTGAAGCTTTCTTT. The full variable domain, with the rest looked up from reference TRBV5-6 and TRBJ1-1, is DAGVTQSPTHLIKTRGQQVTLRCSPKSGHDTVSWYQQALGQGPQFIFQYYEEEERQRGNFPDRFSGHQFPNYSSELNVNALLLGDSALYLCASSLAGTVNTEAFFGQGTRLTVV.

This chain joins TRBV5-6 and TRBJ2-1; TRBD2 aligns across 9 bases. The CDR3 runs to 14 residues. The J segment lost 6 bases and the V segment lost 4 bases, leaving 5 bases of the junction unmatched. Germline V gene data show CDR1 as SGHDT and CDR2 as YYEEEE. In DNA, the CDR3 is TGTGCCAGCAGCCTACCTAGCGGGGCCAATGAGCAGTTCTTC. It codes for CASSLPSGANEQFF.

The chain is built from TRBV13 and TRBJ2-2; TRBD1 matches at 8 bases. The CDR3 sequence is 16 residues long. Germline assignment: CDR1 PRHDT and CDR2 FYEKMQ (reference sequence). With 0 bases clipped from V and 4 bases from J, the junction kept 4 bases outside the gene matches. CDR3 coding DNA: TGTGCCAGCAGCTTAGGCCAGGGGGCGTCCACCGGGGAGCTGTTTTTT. It specifies CASSLGQGASTGELFF.

The V gene is TRBV2, the J gene TRBJ2-5; D unresolved. This CDR3 has 10 amino acids. With 1 base removed from V and 7 bases from J, the gap between germline ends came to 1 base. Germline values: CDR1 SNHLY, CDR2 FYNNEI. DNA for the CDR3: TGTGCCAGCAGTGAAGGGACCCAGTACTTC. Its translation: CASSEGTQYF.

The table lists this clone with a few counts. The rearrangement links TRBV7-9 to TRBJ2-2; tentatively, D is TRBD2 (5 bases). Trimming pared 5 bases from V and 8 bases from J, leaving 15 bases between. Germline CDR1 and CDR2: SEHNR and FQNEAQ (reference sequence). CDR3 size: 14 residues. CDR3 in DNA: TGTGCCAGCAGCGGCAGTCTTGGAGGTGGGGAGCTGTTTTTT. This sequence encodes CASSGSLGGGELFF.

The table lists this clone with a few counts. The chain combines TRBV6-5 with TRBJ1-5, with D uncertain. CDR3 length: 15 amino acids. The V gene's germline CDR1 is MNHEY and CDR2 SVGAGI. V was pared by 2 bases and J by 2 bases, with 10 bases between. The CDR3 reads CASSYDPTGNQPQHF. In DNA, the CDR3 is TGTGCCAGCAGTTACGACCCGACGGGCAATCAGCCCCAGCATTTT.

This clone was recorded only once. The sample carries other DNA sequences with the same CDR3. The chain joins TRBV6-1 to TRBJ1-5; no clear D gene. This CDR3 has 13 residues. CDR1 is MNHNS, CDR2 SASEGT, per germline. The germline V and J ends were trimmed by 6 bases and 4 bases, with 10 bases remaining between them. CDR3 DNA: TGTGCCAGCAGGGGATCGCTAAATCAGCCCCAGCATTTT. It is translated as CASRGSLNQPQHF.